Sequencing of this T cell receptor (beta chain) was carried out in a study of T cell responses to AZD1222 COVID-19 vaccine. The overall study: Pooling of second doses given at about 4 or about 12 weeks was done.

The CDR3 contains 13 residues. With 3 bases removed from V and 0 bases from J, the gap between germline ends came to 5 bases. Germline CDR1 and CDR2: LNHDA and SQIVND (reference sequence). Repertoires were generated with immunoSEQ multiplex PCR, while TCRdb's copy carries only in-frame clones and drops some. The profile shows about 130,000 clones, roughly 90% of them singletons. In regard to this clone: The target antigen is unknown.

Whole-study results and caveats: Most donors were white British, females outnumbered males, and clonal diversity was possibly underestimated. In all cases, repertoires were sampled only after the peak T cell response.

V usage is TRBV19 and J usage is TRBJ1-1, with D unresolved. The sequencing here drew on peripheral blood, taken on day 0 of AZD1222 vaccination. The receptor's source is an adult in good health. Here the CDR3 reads CASSIIMNTEAFF. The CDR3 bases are TGTGCCAGTAGTATTATTATGAACACTGAAGCTTTCTTT.